This T cell receptor beta chain was identified during a study of siplizumab effects on memory and regulatory T cells. Findings of the study overall: Alloreactive sequences traceable to unstimulated CD4+ memory cells were significantly reduced by siplizumab.

Clones were read by immunoSEQ multiplex PCR, and TCRdb kept only the in-frame ones, dropping some. The sample has 17,000 or so clones, under 50% seen once; the top ten hold roughly 5.3%. The CDR3 is 14 amino acids. Trimming took 8 bases from V and 9 from J; bases not matched to a gene: 7. Germline CDR1 MRHNA, CDR2 SNTAGT. This clone was detected only a few times. Its specificity is unknown. Kept together in coculture, the mixed lymphocyte reaction cells spent less than seven days at 37°C. This rearrangement joins TRBV6-4 to TRBJ1-6; 10 bases line up with TRBD1. The TCR comes from a human donor in good health; the cells came from an allogeneic mixed lymphocyte reaction. Sequenced sample: CFSE-low (dividing) CD4+ T cells sorted from an allogeneic mixed lymphocyte reaction. CDR3 sequence (DNA): TGTGCCAGCTCTGGACAGGGGGTTGGTTCACCCCTCCACTTT. This encodes CASSGQGVGSPLHF.